A single sample is the source of the 25 T cell receptor beta chains below, sequenced in a study of T cell responses to AZD1222 COVID-19 vaccine. Data came from immunoSEQ multiplex PCR; TCRdb stores just in-frame clones and leaves some out. The table includes some 200,000 clones, approximately 94% detected once. Here the sequenced sample was peripheral blood, taken 28 days after the second dose of the MenACWY control vaccine. The receptors were gathered from an adult who received the MenACWY meningococcal vaccine as a control.

The CDR3 reads CASGSAGDTQYF. CDR3 coding DNA: TGTGCCAGCGGCTCCGCGGGAGATACGCAGTATTTT. The chain is built from TRBV12-3 or TRBV12-4 and TRBJ2-3; D possibly corresponds to TRBD2 (5 bases). V lost 8 bases, J lost 5 bases, and 11 bases lay in between. The CDR3 covers 12 residues.

This sequence joins TRBV14 and TRBJ2-7; 9 bases map to TRBD1. V lost 0 bases, J lost 2 bases, and 11 bases stayed unmatched. The CDR3 is made up of 18 amino acids. Germline assignment: CDR1 SGHDN and CDR2 FVKESK. The CDR3 sequence: CASSQELPDRGETYEQYF. The CDR3 coding sequence is TGTGCCAGCAGCCAAGAGCTTCCAGACAGGGGGGAAACCTACGAGCAGTACTTC.

The chain uses TRBV27 and TRBJ2-2; perhaps TRBD2 as D (7 bases). CDR1 is MNHEY, CDR2 SMNVEV, per germline (reference sequence). V dropped 2 bases and J dropped 3 bases, with 16 bases sitting between them. This CDR3 region has 17 residues. The CDR3 bases are TGTGCCAGCAGTTTAATTCCGGGGGGCTCGGACACCGGGGAGCTGTTTTTT. Translating gives CASSLIPGGSDTGELFF.

V is TRBV6-5 and J is TRBJ2-1; D remains ambiguous. The CDR3 has 12 residues. The germline gives CDR1 MNHEY, CDR2 SVGAGI. The V and J ends lost 5 bases and 8 bases respectively, with 10 bases between them. The CDR3 region has the DNA TGTGCCAGCAGTCAAAATAGAGATGAGCAGTTCTTC. Translated, it gives CASSQNRDEQFF.

This chain connects TRBV7-3 to TRBJ2-3; D is possibly TRBD2 (5 bases). Germline V gene data show CDR1 as SGHTA and CDR2 as FQGTGA. V was shortened by 2 bases and J by 1 base, with 10 bases between the two germline ends. CDR3 length: 15 residues. The CDR3 coding sequence is TGTGCCAGCAGCTTATGGGGAGTTGGCACAGATACGCAGTATTTT. Its translation: CASSLWGVGTDTQYF.

About this clone itself: Compared with germline, one end of the junction differs, possibly owing to a read error. This chain connects TRBV3-1 (or the pseudogene TRBV3-2) to TRBJ2-5; D is unclear. The CDR3 has 17 amino acids. Germline V gene data show CDR1 as LGHDT and CDR2 as YNNKEL (reference sequence). The DNA for the CDR3 is TGTGCCAACAGCCAAAACAACCCCGCGGCTACCCGGGAGACCCAGTACTTC. Translation: CANSQNNPAATRETQYF.

The V call is TRBV27, the J call TRBJ2-3; no firm D call. The CDR3 totals 15 residues. The germline CDR1 and CDR2 sequences are MNHEY and SMNVEV (reference sequence). Trimming took 5 bases from V and 2 from J, leaving 14 bases between them. This chain's CDR3 is CASSPESRFTDTQYF. DNA for the CDR3: TGTGCCAGCAGTCCCGAATCGCGGTTCACAGATACGCAGTATTTT.

With regard to this clone: Other DNA sequences in the same sample also yield this CDR3. The chain's CDR3 is CASSLGGGNTEAFF. The CDR3 nucleotides read TGTGCCAGCAGCTTAGGCGGGGGGAACACTGAAGCTTTCTTT. The genes are TRBV11-2 and TRBJ1-1; a possible D gene is TRBD1 (5 bases). The CDR3 has 14 amino acids. Trimming left V 1 base short and J 1 base short, with 7 bases between. Germline V CDR1 and CDR2: SGHAT, FQNNGV.

The chain combines TRBV5-4 with TRBJ2-7; 9 positions match TRBD1. V gave up 0 bases and J gave up 6 bases; unmatched junction bases: 4. The CDR3 sequence is 14 residues long. Germline V gene data show CDR1 as SGHNT and CDR2 as YYREEE (reference sequence). The CDR3 loop is CASSLGDRAGEQYF. The CDR3 DNA is TGTGCCAGCAGCTTGGGGGACAGGGCGGGCGAGCAGTACTTC.

The V gene is TRBV12-3 or TRBV12-4, the J gene TRBJ1-1; D gene uncertain. The length of the CDR3 is 11 residues. V lost 10 bases and J 4 bases, leaving 10 bases between the germline ends. CDR3 in amino acids: CATQLGTEAFF. The CDR3 DNA follows: TGTGCCACCCAGCTAGGCACTGAAGCTTTCTTT.

The rearrangement links TRBV28 to TRBJ1-3; D is unresolved. The V gene lost 7 bases and the J gene lost 0 bases, with 10 bases spanning the gap. This CDR3 contains 14 residues. Per the germline V gene, CDR1 is MDHEN and CDR2 is SYDVKM. CDR3 nucleotides: TGTGCCAGCACAGGCCAGCCCTCTGGAAACACCATATATTTT. Translated: CASTGQPSGNTIYF.

V and J are TRBV4-3 and TRBJ2-2, with D perhaps matching TRBD1 (5 bases). V lost 4 bases, J lost 4 bases, and 13 bases lay in between. The length of the CDR3 is 15 residues. Germline CDR1 and CDR2: LGHNA and YSLEER. CDR3 sequence: CASSLGQGSTGELFF. The CDR3 DNA reads TGCGCCAGCAGCCTGGGGCAGGGATCCACCGGGGAGCTGTTTTTT.

The J gene is TRBJ2-2, the V gene TRBV7-9; D not resolved. The CDR3 is made up of 15 amino acids. The V gene's germline CDR1 is SEHNR and CDR2 FQNEAQ (reference sequence). V was pared by 5 bases and J by 4 bases, with 14 bases between. The CDR3 nucleotides read TGTGCCAGCAGCCCATCAGGACGGCCCACCGGGGAGCTGTTTTTT. It specifies CASSPSGRPTGELFF.

This chain connects TRBV11-2 to TRBJ2-3; 9 bases match TRBD2. The CDR3 sequence is 16 residues long. Germline V gene lookup returns CDR1 SGHAT and CDR2 FQNNGV. With V trimmed by 5 bases and J by 0 bases, 6 bases remained unmatched. The CDR3 spells CASSPLLAGSTDTQYF. The CDR3 region has the DNA TGTGCCAGCAGCCCCCTACTAGCGGGCAGCACAGATACGCAGTATTTT. Looking up the rest from reference TRBV11-2 and TRBJ2-3 gives the full variable domain: EAGVAQSPRYKIIEKRQSVAFWCNPISGHATLYWYQQILGQGPKLLIQFQNNGVVDDSQLPKDRFSAERLKGVDSTLKIQPAKLEDSAVYLCASSPLLAGSTDTQYFGPGTRLTVL.

The chain carries TRBV28 and TRBJ2-7; D might be TRBD1 or TRBD2, each matching 5 bases. Germline CDR1 reads MDHEN; CDR2 reads SYDVKM. V shed 6 bases and J shed 2 bases, with 11 bases lying between them. The CDR3 runs 13 residues. CDR3 loop: CASSSGTTYEQYF. The CDR3, as DNA: TGTGCCAGCAGCTCCGGGACGACCTACGAGCAGTACTTC.

The rearrangement uses TRBV28 and TRBJ2-7; no definite D call. The V end lost 6 bases, the J end lost 0 bases, and 21 bases lay between the germline ends. The CDR3 totals 17 residues. CDR1 is MDHEN, CDR2 SYDVKM, per germline. The CDR3 DNA reads TGTGCCAGCAGCCGATTATACCAGGACCGCATCTCCTACGAGCAGTACTTC. Encoded protein: CASSRLYQDRISYEQYF.

Only one count was recorded for this clone. This chain joins TRBV14 and TRBJ1-2, with D uncertain. Germline values: CDR1 SGHDN, CDR2 FVKESK. Trimming left V 2 bases short and J 4 bases short, with 11 bases between. This CDR3 is built from 14 residues. CDR3 DNA sequence: TGTGCCAGCAGCCAATGGGAACACTCCTATGGCTACACCTTC. Translation gives CASSQWEHSYGYTF.

This clone showed up just once. The rearrangement joins TRBV11-2 to TRBJ1-1; D gene unclear. CDR3 length equals 13 residues. V lost 1 base and J 6 bases, leaving 9 bases between the germline ends. From germline, CDR1 is SGHAT and CDR2 FQNNGV. This chain's CDR3 is CASSLVSLSEAFF. Written as DNA, the CDR3 is TGTGCCAGCAGCTTAGTTTCTTTATCTGAAGCTTTCTTT.

V gene TRBV7-8 combines with J gene TRBJ2-2; tentatively, D is TRBD1 (5 bases). This CDR3 is 14 amino acids long. Per germline, CDR1 SGHVS and CDR2 FQNEAQ. Trimming removed 2 bases at V and 3 bases at J, with 7 bases between. The CDR3 protein is CASSLTRDTGELFF. The CDR3 DNA reads as TGTGCCAGCAGCTTAACCAGGGACACCGGGGAGCTGTTTTTT.

J is TRBJ2-5 and V is TRBV6-4, with 14 bases that match TRBD2. Germline CDR1 MRHNA, CDR2 SNTAGT. J was trimmed by 5 bases and V by 0 bases; bases with no gene match: 14. This CDR3 region has 20 residues. The chain's CDR3 is CASSDSPRLTSGRAGETQYF. The CDR3 bases are TGTGCCAGCAGTGACTCTCCCCGGTTGACTAGCGGGAGGGCCGGGGAGACCCAGTACTTC.

The rearrangement uses TRBV5-1 and TRBJ2-3; D is possibly TRBD1 or TRBD2 (5 bases each). This CDR3 has 15 residues. V was trimmed by 4 bases and J by 2 bases, leaving 14 bases between them. The germline V gene encodes CDR1 SGHRS and CDR2 YFSETQ. CDR3 nucleotide sequence: TGCGCCAGCAGCCGGAGTGGGGGTGCCACAGATACGCAGTATTTT. Translating it yields CASSRSGGATDTQYF.

V gene TRBV30 combines with J gene TRBJ2-4; D uncertain. Germline loops: CDR1 GTSNPN, CDR2 SVGIG (reference sequence). This CDR3 region has 11 residues. V lost 7 bases, J lost 10 bases, and 14 bases lay in between. The chain's CDR3 is CALSFSGIQYF. Here the CDR3 DNA reads TGTGCCTTATCCTTTAGTGGGATTCAGTACTTC.

The chain links TRBV6-5 to TRBJ2-5; D is possibly TRBD1 or TRBD2 (5 bases each). The germline CDR1 and CDR2 sequences are MNHEY and SVGAGI. This CDR3 comprises 14 residues. V lost 2 bases to trimming and J lost 1 base, with 8 bases between them. CDR3 sequence reads: CASSYLGTQETQYF. The CDR3 coding sequence is TGTGCCAGCAGTTACCTTGGGACCCAAGAGACCCAGTACTTC.

J is TRBJ2-1 and V is TRBV10-2; possibly TRBD1 for D (6 bases). From germline, CDR1 is WSHSY and CDR2 SAAADI. The CDR3 covers 14 residues. The ends were cut back, 6 bases at V and 5 bases at J, with 14 bases in the middle. CDR3 region: CASRPGQTNNEQFF. The CDR3 DNA reads as TGCGCCAGCAGGCCCGGACAGACGAACAATGAGCAGTTCTTC.

V usage is TRBV6-5 and J usage is TRBJ2-7, with TRBD1 matching over 9 bases. The CDR3 has 14 amino acids. Germline V gene data show CDR1 as MNHEY and CDR2 as SVGAGI. V lost 6 bases, J lost 6 bases, and 9 bases stayed unmatched. CDR3 region: CASSLSTGGGEQYF. The CDR3 nucleotides are TGTGCCAGCAGCCTTAGCACAGGGGGCGGCGAGCAGTACTTC.